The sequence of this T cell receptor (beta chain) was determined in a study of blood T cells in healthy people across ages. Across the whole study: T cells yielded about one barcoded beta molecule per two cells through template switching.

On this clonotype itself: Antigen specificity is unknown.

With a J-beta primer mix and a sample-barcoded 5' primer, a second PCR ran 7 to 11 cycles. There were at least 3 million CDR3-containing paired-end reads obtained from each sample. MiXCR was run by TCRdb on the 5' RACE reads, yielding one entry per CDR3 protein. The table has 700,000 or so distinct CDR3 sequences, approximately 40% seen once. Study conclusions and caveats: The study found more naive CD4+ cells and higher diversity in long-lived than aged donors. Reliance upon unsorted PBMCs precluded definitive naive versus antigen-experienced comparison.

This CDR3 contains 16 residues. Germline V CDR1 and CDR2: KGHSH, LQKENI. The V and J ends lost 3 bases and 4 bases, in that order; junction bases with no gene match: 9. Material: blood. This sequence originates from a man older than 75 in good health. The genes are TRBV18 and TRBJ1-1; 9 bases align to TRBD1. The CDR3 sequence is CASSPGTGFGSTEAFF. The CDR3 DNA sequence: TGTGCCAGCTCACCCGGGACAGGGTTCGGGAGCACTGAAGCTTTCTTT. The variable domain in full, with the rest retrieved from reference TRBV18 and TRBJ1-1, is NAGVMQNPRHLVRRRGQEARLRCSPMKGHSHVYWYRQLPEEGLKFMVYLQKENIIDESGMPKERFSAEFPKEGPSILRIQQVVRGDSAAYFCASSPGTGFGSTEAFFGQGTRLTVV.